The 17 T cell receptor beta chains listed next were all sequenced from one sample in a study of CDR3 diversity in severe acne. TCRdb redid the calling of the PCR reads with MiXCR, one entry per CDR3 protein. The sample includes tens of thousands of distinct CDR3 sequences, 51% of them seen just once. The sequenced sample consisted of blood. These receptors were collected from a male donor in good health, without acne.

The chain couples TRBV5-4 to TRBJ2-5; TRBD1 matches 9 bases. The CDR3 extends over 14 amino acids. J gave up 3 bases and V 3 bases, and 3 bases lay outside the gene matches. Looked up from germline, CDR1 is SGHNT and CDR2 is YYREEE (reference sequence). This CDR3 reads CASSSRTGEETQYF. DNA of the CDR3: TGTGCCAGCAGCTCCCGGACAGGGGAAGAGACCCAGTACTTC.

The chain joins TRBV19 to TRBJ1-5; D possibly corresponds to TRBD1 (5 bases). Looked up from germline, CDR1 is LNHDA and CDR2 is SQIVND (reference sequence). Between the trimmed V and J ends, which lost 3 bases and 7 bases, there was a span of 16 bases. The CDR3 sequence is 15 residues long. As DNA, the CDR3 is TGTGCCAGTAGTATGTCTGGAGGGGAGCGACAGCCCCAGCATTTT. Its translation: CASSMSGGERQPQHF.

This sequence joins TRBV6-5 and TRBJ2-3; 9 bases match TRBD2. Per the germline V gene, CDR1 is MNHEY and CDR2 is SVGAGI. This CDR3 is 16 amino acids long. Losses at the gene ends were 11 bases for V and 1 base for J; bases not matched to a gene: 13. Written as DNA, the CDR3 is TGTGCCGGACTCGGGGTGCGCGGGGGGGGCACAGATACGCAGTATTTT. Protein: CAGLGVRGGGTDTQYF.

DNA for the CDR3: TGTGCCAGCAGTTTCCGCGATCCCTATCAGCCCCAGCATTTT. Its translation is CASSFRDPYQPQHF. V is TRBV27 and J is TRBJ1-5, with no clear D. The CDR3 covers 14 residues. Trimming removed 3 bases from V and 5 bases from J, with 11 bases in between. CDR1 is MNHEY, CDR2 SMNVEV, per germline (reference sequence).

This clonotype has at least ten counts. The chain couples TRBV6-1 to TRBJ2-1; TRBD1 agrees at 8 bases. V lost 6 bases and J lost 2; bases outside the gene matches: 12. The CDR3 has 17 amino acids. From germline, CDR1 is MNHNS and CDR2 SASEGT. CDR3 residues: CASSVGNRGFTYNEQFF. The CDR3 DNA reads TGTGCCAGCAGCGTAGGGAACAGGGGGTTCACCTACAATGAGCAGTTCTTC.

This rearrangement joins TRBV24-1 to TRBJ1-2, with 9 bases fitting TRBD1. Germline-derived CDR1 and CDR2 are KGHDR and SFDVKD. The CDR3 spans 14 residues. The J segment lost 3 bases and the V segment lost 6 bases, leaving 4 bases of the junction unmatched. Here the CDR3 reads CATSKQGADYGYTF. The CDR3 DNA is TGTGCCACCAGTAAACAGGGGGCTGACTATGGCTACACCTTC.

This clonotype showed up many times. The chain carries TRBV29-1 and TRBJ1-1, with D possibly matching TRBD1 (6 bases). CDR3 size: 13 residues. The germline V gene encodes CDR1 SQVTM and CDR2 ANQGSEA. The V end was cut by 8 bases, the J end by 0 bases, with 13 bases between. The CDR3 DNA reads TGCAGCCTTAGTGGACAGATGAACACTGAAGCTTTCTTT. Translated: CSLSGQMNTEAFF. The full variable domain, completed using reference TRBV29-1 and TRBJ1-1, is SAVISQKPSRDICQRGTSLTIQCQVDSQVTMMFWYRQQPGQSLTLIATANQGSEATYESGFVIDKFPISRPNLTFSTLTVSNMSPEDSSIYLCSLSGQMNTEAFFGQGTRLTVV.

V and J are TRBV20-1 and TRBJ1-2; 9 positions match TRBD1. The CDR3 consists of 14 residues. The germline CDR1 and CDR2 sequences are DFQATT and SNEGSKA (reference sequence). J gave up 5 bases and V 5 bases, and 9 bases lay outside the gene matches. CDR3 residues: CSASQGDRGYGYTF. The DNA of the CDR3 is TGCAGTGCTTCCCAAGGAGACAGGGGGTATGGCTACACCTTC.

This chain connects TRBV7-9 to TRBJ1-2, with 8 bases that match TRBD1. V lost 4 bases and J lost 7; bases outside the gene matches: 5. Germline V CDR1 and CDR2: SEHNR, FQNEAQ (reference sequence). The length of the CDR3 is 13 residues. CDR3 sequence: CASSSTTGVGYTF. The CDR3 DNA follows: TGTGCCAGCAGCTCTACGACAGGGGTTGGCTACACCTTC.

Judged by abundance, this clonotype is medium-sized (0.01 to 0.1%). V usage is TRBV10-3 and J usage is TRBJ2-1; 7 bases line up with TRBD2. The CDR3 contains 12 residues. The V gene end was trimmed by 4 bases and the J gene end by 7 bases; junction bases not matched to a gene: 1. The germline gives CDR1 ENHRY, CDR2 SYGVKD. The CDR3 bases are TGTGCCATCAGTGCACTAGCGAATGAGCAGTTCTTC. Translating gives CAISALANEQFF.

The CDR3 sequence: CASSLVPTAGGQPQHF. Here the CDR3 DNA reads TGTGCCAGCTCACTAGTACCGACGGCGGGGGGGCAGCCCCAGCATTTT. This chain uses TRBV18 with TRBJ1-5; D perhaps matches TRBD1 (5 bases). CDR1 KGHSH and CDR2 LQKENI come from the germline V gene. The germline V and J ends were trimmed by 4 bases and 7 bases, with 20 bases remaining between them. The CDR3 totals 16 residues. Using reference TRBV18 and TRBJ1-5 for the parts outside the CDR3, the full variable domain is NAGVMQNPRHLVRRRGQEARLRCSPMKGHSHVYWYRQLPEEGLKFMVYLQKENIIDESGMPKERFSAEFPKEGPSILRIQQVVRGDSAAYFCASSLVPTAGGQPQHFGDGTRLSIL.

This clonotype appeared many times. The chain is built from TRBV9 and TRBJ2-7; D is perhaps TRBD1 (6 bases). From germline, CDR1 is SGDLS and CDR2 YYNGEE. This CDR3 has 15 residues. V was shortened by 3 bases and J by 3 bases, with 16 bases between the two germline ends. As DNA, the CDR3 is TGTGCCAGCAGCGCCACACCCTCGGACAGCTACGAGCAGTACTTC. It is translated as CASSATPSDSYEQYF.

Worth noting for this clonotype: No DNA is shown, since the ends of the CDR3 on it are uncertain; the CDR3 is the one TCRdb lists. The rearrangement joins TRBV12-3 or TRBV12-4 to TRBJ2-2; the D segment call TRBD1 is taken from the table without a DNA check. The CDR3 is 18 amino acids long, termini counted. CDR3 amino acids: CASRAALYGYTFGSGTRF.

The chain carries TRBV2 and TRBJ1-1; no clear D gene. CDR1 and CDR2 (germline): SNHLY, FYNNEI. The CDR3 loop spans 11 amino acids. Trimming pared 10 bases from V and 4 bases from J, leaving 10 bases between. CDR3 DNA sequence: TGTGCCACCACCGTGGCCACTGAAGCTTTCTTT. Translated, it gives CATTVATEAFF.

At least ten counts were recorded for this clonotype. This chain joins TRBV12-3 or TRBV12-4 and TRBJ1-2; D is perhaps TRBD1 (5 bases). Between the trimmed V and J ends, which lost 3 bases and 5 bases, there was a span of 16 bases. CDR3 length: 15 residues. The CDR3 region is CASSLRGLSRYGYTF. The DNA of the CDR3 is TGTGCCAGCAGTTTGAGGGGATTGTCGCGTTATGGCTACACCTTC.

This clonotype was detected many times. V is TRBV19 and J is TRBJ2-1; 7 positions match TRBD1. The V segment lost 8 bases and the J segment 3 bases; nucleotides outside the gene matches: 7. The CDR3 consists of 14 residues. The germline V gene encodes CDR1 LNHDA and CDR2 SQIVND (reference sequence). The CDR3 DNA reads TGTGCCAGTCGCCCCGGGACAGACTACAATGAGCAGTTCTTC. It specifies CASRPGTDYNEQFF.

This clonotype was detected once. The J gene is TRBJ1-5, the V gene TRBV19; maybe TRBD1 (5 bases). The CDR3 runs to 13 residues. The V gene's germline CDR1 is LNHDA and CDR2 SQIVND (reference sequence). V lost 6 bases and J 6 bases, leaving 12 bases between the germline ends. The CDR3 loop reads CASRAEGSQPQHF. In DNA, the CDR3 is TGTGCCAGTAGAGCTGAGGGGAGTCAGCCCCAGCATTTT.